Presented here are 23 T cell receptor beta chains from one specimen sequenced in a study of regulatory T cells in long-lasting Graves disease. Building of the TCR beta libraries involved iRepertoire HTBI primers and Arm-PCR of CDR3 regions. Via MiXCR, TCRdb re-called the multiplex PCR reads, giving one row per CDR3 protein. Among roughly 300,000 distinct CDR3 sequences listed, 15% to 20% were seen once. Time point denoted: persistent/refractory GD, antithyroid drugs over 5 years with positive TRAb. Making the TCR library involved RNA that had been extracted from PBMCs. The material was peripheral blood mononuclear cells (PBMCs), obtained when the disease was refractory, from a patient treated with antithyroid drugs. The receptors come from a female donor with Graves disease.

This clonotype was picked up many times. The rearrangement uses TRBV2 and TRBJ2-2; D not certain. This CDR3 is built from 17 residues. Looked up from germline, CDR1 is SNHLY and CDR2 is FYNNEI. V lost 1 base and J lost 0, with 12 bases in between. This CDR3 is CASSEGLNFPNTGELFF. CDR3 DNA sequence: TGTGCCAGCAGTGAAGGACTGAACTTCCCGAACACCGGGGAGCTGTTTTTT. Drawing the rest from reference TRBV2 and TRBJ2-2, the complete variable domain is EPEVTQTPSHQVTQMGQEVILRCVPISNHLYFYWYRQILGQKVEFLVSFYNNEISEKSEIFDDQFSVERPDGSNFTLKIRSTKLEDSAMYFCASSEGLNFPNTGELFFGEGSRLTVL.

V gene TRBV18 combines with J gene TRBJ1-1; weak D call: TRBD1 (5 bases). Trimming stripped 0 bases from V and 2 bases from J, with 13 bases between. Germline loops: CDR1 KGHSH, CDR2 LQKENI. This CDR3 is 16 amino acids long. The CDR3 sequence is CASSPPLPGGNTEAFF. DNA of the CDR3: TGTGCCAGCTCACCACCCCTACCCGGGGGAAACACTGAAGCTTTCTTT.

The rearrangement links TRBV4-1 to TRBJ1-1; D perhaps matches TRBD1 (6 bases). Per the germline V gene, CDR1 is MGHRA and CDR2 is YSYEKL. The CDR3 runs 15 residues. V lost 4 bases to trimming and J lost 1 base, with 13 bases between them. CDR3 nucleotides: TGCGCCAGCAGCCGGGGGCGGGGGGCGAACACTGAAGCTTTCTTT. Translated, it gives CASSRGRGANTEAFF.

This clonotype was counted between two and nine times. This sequence may be a read error, since a much larger clone differs from it by one base. The V gene is TRBV3-1, the J gene TRBJ2-7; D is uncertain. The CDR3 is 13 amino acids. Germline lookup yields CDR1 LGHDT and CDR2 YNNKEL (reference sequence). The CDR3 protein is CASGQAAPYEQYF. The DNA for the CDR3 is TGTGCCAGCGGCCAAGCAGCTCCCTACGAGCAGTACTTC.

A few counts support this clonotype. The chain is built from TRBV24-1 and TRBJ2-7; the match to TRBD1 covers 9 bases. Germline V gene data show CDR1 as KGHDR and CDR2 as SFDVKD. V shed 2 bases and J 2 bases; nucleotides not matched to a gene: 15. The CDR3 runs 19 residues. In DNA, the CDR3 is TGTGCCACCAGTGATTGCCGGGACAGGGTCCCAAGAAATACCTACGAGCAGTACTTC. Amino acid sequence: CATSDCRDRVPRNTYEQYF.

The chain combines TRBV4-1 with TRBJ1-2; a possible D gene is TRBD1 (6 bases). The CDR3 spans 16 residues. Germline V gene data show CDR1 as MGHRA and CDR2 as YSYEKL. The V end was cut by 1 base, the J end by 3 bases, with 15 bases between. This chain's CDR3 is CASSQGGGRGDYGYTF. The CDR3 coding sequence is TGCGCCAGCAGCCAAGGGGGCGGCAGGGGAGACTATGGCTACACCTTC.

This clonotype has only a few counts. The rearrangement uses TRBV5-1 and TRBJ1-1; no clear D gene. Trimming shortened V by 1 base and J by 4 bases, and 14 bases separated the two germline ends. The CDR3 contains 15 residues. Germline V gene data show CDR1 as SGHRS and CDR2 as YFSETQ. This CDR3 reads CASSLSFEGPTEAFF. DNA of the CDR3: TGCGCCAGCAGCTTGAGTTTCGAGGGTCCCACTGAAGCTTTCTTT.

The chain's CDR3 is CASSPLGRSLRGIDNSPLHF. The CDR3 DNA is TGCGCCAGCAGCCCCCTCGGGAGGAGCCTCCGGGGTATTGATAATTCACCCCTCCACTTT. The chain employs TRBV4-1 and TRBJ1-6; no reliable D call. The length of the CDR3 is 20 residues. The V gene lost 4 bases and the J gene lost 5 bases, with 27 bases spanning the gap. The germline CDR1 and CDR2 sequences are MGHRA and YSYEKL.

Worth noting for this clonotype: This sequence may be a read error, since a much larger clone differs from it by one base. V and J are TRBV10-3 and TRBJ2-5; the D is unclear. The CDR3 consists of 12 residues. Germline lookup yields CDR1 ENHRY and CDR2 SYGVKD. Written as DNA, the CDR3 is TGTGCCACCAGTGGTTGGGAAGAGACCCAGTACTTC. Protein: CATSGWEETQYF.

The chain combines TRBV13 with TRBJ2-3; 8 nucleotides line up with TRBD2. Germline trimming cut 5 bases from V and 0 bases from J; bases unmatched to any gene: 7. Germline assignment: CDR1 PRHDT and CDR2 FYEKMQ (reference sequence). The CDR3 spans 16 residues. CDR3 nucleotides: TGTGCCAGCAGCGACCAAGCGGGAGAGAGCACAGATACGCAGTATTTT. Encoded protein: CASSDQAGESTDTQYF.

The sample holds a few counts of this clonotype. For the CDR3, the DNA is TGTGCCTGGAGACCGAGGACAGGGGCTGGAAACACCATATATTTT. It specifies CAWRPRTGAGNTIYF. The chain has TRBV30 and TRBJ1-3; 9 positions agree with TRBD1. The CDR3 is 15 amino acids. V was clipped by 3 bases and J by 2 bases; unmatched bases: 5. The germline V gene has CDR1 GTSNPN and CDR2 SVGIG (reference sequence).

This clonotype came up a few times. The J gene is TRBJ2-2, the V gene TRBV20-1, with D possibly being TRBD2 (6 bases). V was pared by 0 bases and J by 3 bases, with 8 bases between. CDR1 and CDR2 (germline): DFQATT, SNEGSKA (reference sequence). This CDR3 contains 14 residues. The CDR3 DNA follows: TGCAGTGCTAGAGACGGGACTTACACCGGGGAGCTGTTTTTT. Amino acid sequence: CSARDGTYTGELFF.

Regarding this clonotype: A much larger clone differs from this one at a single base, so this may be a read error. The chain's CDR3 is CASGPGLVVYEQYF. The CDR3 DNA reads TGTGCCAGCGGCCCGGGACTAGTGGTATACGAGCAGTACTTC. J is TRBJ2-7 and V is TRBV27, with 8 bases identical to TRBD2. CDR1 MNHEY and CDR2 SMNVEV come from the germline V gene (reference sequence). V lost 8 bases to trimming and J lost 4 bases; unmatched junction nucleotides: 10. This CDR3 region has 14 residues.

This clonotype was seen many times. The chain employs TRBV12-3 or TRBV12-4 and TRBJ2-6; tentatively, D is TRBD1 (6 bases). This CDR3 spans 16 amino acids. V dropped 6 bases and J dropped 2 bases, with 14 bases sitting between them. CDR3 nucleotide sequence: TGTGCCAGCAGACTCACAGGGATCGCTGGGGCCAACGTCCTGACTTTC. Amino acids: CASRLTGIAGANVLTF.

The CDR3 nucleotides read TGCAGTGCTTCTTTTAGCGGGGGGGCATCGGGAGAGCAGTACTTC. It yields the protein CSASFSGGASGEQYF. The V and J genes are TRBV20-1 and TRBJ2-7, with 11 bases identical to TRBD2. The length of the CDR3 is 15 residues. The V gene end was trimmed by 5 bases and the J gene end by 7 bases; junction bases not matched to a gene: 13. In germline, CDR1 is DFQATT, CDR2 SNEGSKA (reference sequence).

This clonotype was seen repeatedly, ten times or more. V gene TRBV19 combines with J gene TRBJ1-1; tentatively, D is TRBD1 (5 bases). This CDR3 has 14 residues. Trimming removed 9 bases from V and 1 base from J, with 15 bases in between. Per germline, CDR1 LNHDA and CDR2 SQIVND (reference sequence). CDR3 sequence: CASFSGMENTEAFF. In DNA, the CDR3 is TGTGCCAGCTTCTCAGGGATGGAGAACACTGAAGCTTTCTTT.

The chain employs TRBV6-9 and TRBJ2-2; D ambiguous. The CDR3 contains 14 residues. The germline V gene encodes CDR1 MNHGY and CDR2 SVAAGI. Trimming pared 3 bases from V and 5 bases from J, leaving 10 bases between. The CDR3 bases are TGTGCCAGCAGTTACCCTCTCGGTACCGGGGAGCTGTTTTTT. Protein product: CASSYPLGTGELFF.

The chain uses TRBV20-1 and TRBJ2-5; 7 bases fit TRBD1. The CDR3 covers 13 residues. Germline assignment: CDR1 DFQATT and CDR2 SNEGSKA (reference sequence). V dropped 5 bases and J dropped 1; count of bases not matched to a gene: 4. Here the CDR3 reads CSAPTGPQETQYF. The CDR3 DNA is TGCAGTGCTCCGACAGGGCCCCAAGAGACCCAGTACTTC.

The chain carries TRBV7-2 and TRBJ1-2, with 7 bases identical to TRBD1. CDR1 SGHTA and CDR2 FQGNSA come from the germline V gene. Losses at the gene ends were 2 bases for V and 7 bases for J; bases not matched to a gene: 10. This CDR3 has 15 residues. The CDR3 sequence is CASSLLAGGSGGYTF. The CDR3 bases are TGTGCCAGCAGCTTATTGGCAGGGGGGTCAGGTGGCTACACCTTC.

Points on this clonotype: Being one base from a much bigger clone, this may be a read error. This chain connects TRBV7-2 to TRBJ1-2; the D gene is possibly TRBD1 (6 bases). The CDR3 totals 15 residues. With 8 bases removed from V and 2 bases from J, the gap between germline ends came to 18 bases. CDR1 is SGHTA, CDR2 FQGNSA, per germline. CDR3 region: CASGPQQGLNYGYTF. The CDR3 nucleotides are TGTGCCAGCGGCCCGCAACAGGGCTTGAACTATGGCTACACCTTC.

This clonotype was recorded a few times. This chain links TRBV5-1 with TRBJ2-2, with TRBD2 matching 8 bases. V was clipped by 4 bases and J by 14 bases; unmatched bases: 10. The V gene's germline CDR1 is SGHRS and CDR2 YFSETQ. The CDR3 covers 13 residues. Written as DNA, the CDR3 is TGCGCCAGCAGCCAACTGGAGGCGGGAGGCCTGTTTTTT. Translating it yields CASSQLEAGGLFF.

J is TRBJ1-2 and V is TRBV3-1; D perhaps matches TRBD1 (5 bases). This CDR3 spans 14 amino acids. Germline V gives CDR1 LGHDT, CDR2 YNNKEL (reference sequence). V dropped 2 bases and J dropped 7 bases, with 14 bases sitting between them. The CDR3 loop is CASSQQGGASGYTF. The CDR3 DNA is TGTGCCAGCAGCCAACAGGGCGGAGCTTCTGGCTACACCTTC.

The chain uses TRBV6-2 or TRBV6-3 and TRBJ2-3; D could derive from TRBD1 or TRBD2 (5 bases each). Germline values: CDR1 MNHEY, CDR2 SVGEGT. The V end was cut by 5 bases, the J end by 0 bases, with 12 bases between. The CDR3 length is 15 residues. CDR3 coding DNA: TGTGCCAGCAGTCCGGGACCACTTAGCACAGATACGCAGTATTTT. This encodes CASSPGPLSTDTQYF.